This T cell receptor beta chain was sequenced during a study of blood T cell repertoires in COVID-19. Study background: Acute and convalescent COVID-19 samples came from the United States, Italy and Spain. Sources were T cells, B-cell-depleted T cells, or PBMCs; the material itself was cDNA or gDNA.

This table comes from immunoSEQ multiplex PCR, and its TCRdb copy is limited to in-frame clones, with some not included. Of some 330,000 clones listed, around 90% are singletons. There are 15 residues in the CDR3. The V segment lost 4 bases and the J segment 3 bases; nucleotides outside the gene matches: 6. CDR1 and CDR2 (germline): SGHKS, YYEKEE (reference sequence). Enrolled through a virtual design, the participants were between roughly 18 and 100 years of age and came from some 25 US areas. Sequencing was performed on PBMCs or T cells enriched from blood (not recorded which). The TCR originated in a woman aged 25-40 years who had recovered from COVID-19. The J gene is TRBJ1-1, the V gene TRBV5-5; 10 nucleotides agree with TRBD1. The chain's CDR3 is CASSGWDRGYTEAFF. The DNA for the CDR3 is TGTGCCAGCAGCGGCTGGGACAGGGGATACACTGAAGCTTTCTTT. The entire variable domain, with the rest obtained from reference TRBV5-5 and TRBJ1-1, is as follows: DAGVTQSPTHLIKTRGQQVTLRCSPISGHKSVSWYQQVLGQGPQFIFQYYEKEERGRGNFPDRFSARQFPNYSSELNVNALLLGDSALYLCASSGWDRGYTEAFFGQGTRLTVV.